This TCR beta chain was obtained from a study of blood T cell repertoires in COVID-19 (TCRdb year 2020). With regard to the full study: Collaborator samples came from the United States, Italy and Spain and covered acute and convalescent phases of COVID-19. The repertoires were made available in a free public database intended to serve as a resource for research on the immune response to SARS-CoV-2. A de-identified subject ID, COVID-19 status, age in years and sex were almost always included in the sample metadata. Where available, HLA class I and class II types were obtained from metadata supplied by the sample provider rather than from assay-based typing. The material from the prospective study consisted of cDNA or gDNA derived from T cells, B-cell-depleted T cells, or PBMCs. The samples were drawn from two sources: the first 160 participants of the ongoing ImmuneRACE study, and 1,254 subjects contributed by 6 global collaborators. Subjects who had been exposed to COVID-19, were actively infected with it, or had recovered from it provided the deeply sampled blood TCRbeta repertoires that made up the dataset.

About this clone itself: Its antigen specificity is not known. No base quality values were provided; no much bigger clone lies one nucleotide off.

TCRbeta CDR3 regions were amplified from genomic DNA using the immunoSEQ Assay, a bias-controlled multiplex PCR. Regarding the original processing steps: The number of nucleated cells in each sample was estimated from the amplification of reference gene primers within the assay. To quantify the absolute abundance of each unique TCRbeta CDR3 rearrangement, sequence reads were collapsed and filtered. For each sample, productive Simpson clonality was calculated as the square root of Simpson's diversity index across productive rearrangements. The immuneACCESS repertoire file appears here via TCRdb, limited to in-frame rearrangements. These files lack a portion of the clones; in checked studies, under half of the deficit traces to unresolved V genes, and the cause of the others is not known. Clonal size and the V and J genes are those of that table, whereas D and trimming came from the DNA. The sample contains approximately 200,000 clones, roughly 80% of them found a single time. About 12% of the sample rests with the top ten.

Participants in the prospective study were enrolled through a virtual design, were aged about 18 to 100 years, and lived in roughly 24 United States geographic areas. Cohort assignment in the prospective study relied on participant-reported clinical history from a screening survey and a study questionnaire. Recovered participants in ImmuneRACE Cohort 3 were defined as having two consecutive negative NP/OP PCR tests, clearance from a healthcare professional, or resolution of symptoms. In the prospective study, mobile phlebotomists collected whole blood, serum and a nasopharyngeal or oropharyngeal swab from each participant. Prospective study participants could optionally give additional blood draws and questionnaires over an approximately 2-month period. Before DNA extraction, blood samples from the prospective study were shipped at room temperature or frozen. Based on the germline V gene, the CDR1 and CDR2 sequences are MGHRA and YSYEKL. The CDR3 sequence holds 15 residues, the cysteine and phenylalanine included. CDR3 DNA is the only sequence kept; it has 45 bases, read in frame from the first base. V and J are truncated by 0 bases and 3 bases respectively, leaving an intervening sequence of 6 bases.

Study-level results and caveats: How much clinical and demographic metadata was included differed by source and by participant, and the metadata was provided uncurated.

The source of this sequence is a man in his forties who had recovered from COVID-19. Input material: PBMCs or T cells enriched from blood (not recorded which). Rearrangement joined TRBV4-1 to TRBJ1-6, with no confident D gene call. In nucleotides, the sequence is TGCGCCAGCAGCCAAGAGGCAGGCTATAATTCACCCCTCCACTTT. Translated, it reads CASSQEAGYNSPLHF.